A single sample is the source of the 12 T cell receptor beta chains below, sequenced in a study of T cells in Graves' hyperthyroidism and ophthalmopathy. There were TCR beta CDR3 regions amplified from RNA transcripts. HTBI primers were the set used in a first-round RT-PCR of the TCR CDR3. TCRdb reprocessed the multiplex PCR reads with MiXCR, giving one entry per CDR3 protein. Of under 300,000 distinct CDR3 sequences in the sample, roughly 22% were seen once. The sample was blood. These receptors all come from a man between 25 and 39 years old with Graves' ophthalmopathy.

J is TRBJ1-2 and V is TRBV5-1; unclear D gene. Per germline, CDR1 SGHRS and CDR2 YFSETQ. The CDR3 loop spans 15 amino acids. V lost 5 bases and J lost 0, with 14 bases in between. CDR3 sequence: CASRTQTSTNYGYTF. As DNA, the CDR3 is TGCGCCAGCAGAACGCAAACCTCAACTAACTATGGCTACACCTTC.

CDR3 protein: CASSVAALSYEQYF. The CDR3 DNA is TGTGCCAGCAGCGTTGCAGCGCTCTCCTACGAGCAGTACTTC. The chain is built from TRBV9 and TRBJ2-7; no definite D call. Germline V CDR1 and CDR2: SGDLS, YYNGEE. Between the trimmed V and J ends, which lost 2 bases and 0 bases, there was a span of 9 bases. This CDR3 contains 14 residues.

This clonotype came up many times. CDR3 region: CAWSPRNYEQYF. CDR3 DNA sequence: TGTGCCTGGAGTCCTCGTAACTACGAGCAGTACTTC. This sequence joins TRBV30 and TRBJ2-7; D unclear. The length of the CDR3 is 12 residues. Germline CDR1 is GTSNPN and CDR2 is SVGIG (reference sequence). V lost 2 bases and J 3 bases, leaving 8 bases between the germline ends.

The V gene is TRBV20-1, the J gene TRBJ2-3; D is ambiguous. Germline loops: CDR1 DFQATT, CDR2 SNEGSKA (reference sequence). The CDR3 sequence is 13 residues long. Trimming cost V 5 bases and J 1 base, with 10 bases left between them. Here the CDR3 reads CSAALVGTDTQYF. As DNA, the CDR3 is TGCAGTGCTGCCTTGGTTGGCACAGATACGCAGTATTTT.

The table lists this clonotype with many counts. The rearrangement links TRBV3-1 to TRBJ2-1; D possibly corresponds to TRBD2 (5 bases). The CDR3 covers 15 residues. In germline, CDR1 is LGHDT, CDR2 YNNKEL (reference sequence). Between the trimmed V and J ends, which lost 1 base and 2 bases, there was a span of 9 bases. The chain's CDR3 is CASSQGTGTYNEQFF. The CDR3, as DNA: TGTGCCAGCAGCCAAGGGACGGGAACCTACAATGAGCAGTTCTTC.

The gene calls are TRBV11-3 and TRBJ2-3; the D is unclear. Trimming removed 1 base from V and 4 bases from J, with 9 bases in between. Germline V gives CDR1 SGHNT, CDR2 YENEEA. The CDR3 is 14 amino acids. For the CDR3, the DNA is TGTGCCAGCAGCTTAGGAAGGATCGCAGATACGCAGTATTTT. It translates to CASSLGRIADTQYF.

The V and J genes are TRBV3-1 and TRBJ2-1; TRBD2 aligns across 10 bases. V gave up 4 bases and J gave up 9 bases; unmatched junction bases: 15. CDR1 is LGHDT and CDR2 is YNNKEL in the germline V gene (reference sequence). This CDR3 comprises 17 residues. The CDR3 DNA follows: TGTGCCAGCAGCCCAGTACTGGGGGCTAGCGGGAGAAGTGAGCAGTTCTTC. It translates to CASSPVLGASGRSEQFF.

This clonotype was counted only a few times. The chain employs TRBV6-9 and TRBJ2-7; a possible D gene is TRBD2 (5 bases). Germline CDR1 and CDR2: MNHGY and SVAAGI. The ends were cut back, 3 bases at V and 5 bases at J, with 11 bases in the middle. The CDR3 is 13 amino acids. The CDR3 sequence is CASSYGVLNEQYF. In DNA, the CDR3 is TGTGCCAGCAGTTACGGGGTCCTGAACGAGCAGTACTTC.

This clonotype was picked up a small number of times. The chain combines TRBV28 with TRBJ1-4; possible D gene TRBD1, 6 bases. In germline, CDR1 is MDHEN, CDR2 SYDVKM. V gave up 6 bases and J gave up 12 bases, with 23 bases separating them. CDR3 length equals 15 residues. CDR3 region: CASSPKFFPRQELFF. The CDR3 coding sequence is TGTGCCAGCAGCCCTAAGTTCTTCCCTCGACAGGAACTGTTTTTT.

Comments on this clonotype: The junction differs from germline at one of its ends, possibly a read error. The V gene is TRBV28, the J gene TRBJ1-1, with D maybe TRBD1 (5 bases). The CDR3 is 16 amino acids. The germline V gene encodes CDR1 MDHEN and CDR2 SYDVKM. The CDR3 nucleotides read TGTGCCGGCAGATTCCGTCAGAGGGGAATGAACACTGAAGCTTTCTTT. Its translation is CAGRFRQRGMNTEAFF.

This clonotype was seen many times. CDR3 DNA sequence: TGCGCCAGCAGCTTGCGGGACACACTGAACACTGAAGCTTTCTTT. It yields the protein CASSLRDTLNTEAFF. The chain uses TRBV5-1 and TRBJ1-1; possible D gene TRBD1, 6 bases. Germline CDR1 and CDR2: SGHRS and YFSETQ. There are 15 residues in the CDR3. The V end was cut by 1 base, the J end by 0 bases, with 10 bases between.

There are many counts of this clonotype. This sequence joins TRBV2 and TRBJ1-3; D is ambiguous. The germline V gene encodes CDR1 SNHLY and CDR2 FYNNEI. CDR3 length equals 13 residues. With 8 bases removed from V and 0 bases from J, the gap between germline ends came to 8 bases. CDR3 loop: CASLQDSGNTIYF. In DNA, the CDR3 is TGTGCCAGCTTGCAGGACTCTGGAAACACCATATATTTT. The entire variable domain, with the rest obtained from reference TRBV2 and TRBJ1-3, is as follows: EPEVTQTPSHQVTQMGQEVILRCVPISNHLYFYWYRQILGQKVEFLVSFYNNEISEKSEIFDDQFSVERPDGSNFTLKIRSTKLEDSAMYFCASLQDSGNTIYFGEGSWLTVV.